This T cell receptor beta chain originates from a study of shared clonotypes between healthy human individuals. TCRdb keeps only in-frame clones here, not all; method: immunoSEQ multiplex PCR. The repertoire holds 950,000 to 1,100,000 clones, about 74% seen once, with nearly 1.5% in the top ten. Trimming cost V 4 bases and J 0 bases, with 9 bases left between them. The CDR3 consists of 13 residues. Per germline, CDR1 GTSNPN and CDR2 SVGIG (reference sequence). The source is a man aged 18 to 30 in good health. The source material was memory CD4+ T cells sorted from blood. Indicated subset: CD45RA-negative fraction. The rearrangement links TRBV30 to TRBJ2-5; no firm D call. DNA of the CDR3: TGTGCCTGGACCATGGGGTACCAAGAGACCCAGTACTTC. Protein product: CAWTMGYQETQYF.